These 9 T cell receptor beta chains share one sample of origin, sequenced in a study of identical twins. TCRdb analysed the 5' RACE reads with MiXCR anew, one entry per CDR3 protein. The sample consists of approximately 470,000 distinct CDR3 sequences, 12% to 15% of them appearing once. These data also formed part of another study, on yellow fever vaccine responses in identical twins.

Sequencing input: CD4+ T cells sorted from blood. The receptor set was obtained from a woman between 18 and 30 years old in good health.

This clonotype was seen a few times. The chain has TRBV7-9 and TRBJ2-1; 13 positions match TRBD2. Unmatched junction bases numbered 6, after V lost 5 bases and J lost 8 bases. CDR1 is SEHNR and CDR2 is FQNEAQ in the germline V gene (reference sequence). The CDR3 has 15 amino acids. CDR3 protein: CASSAGTSGIDEQFF. DNA of the CDR3: TGTGCCAGCAGCGCCGGGACTAGCGGGATCGATGAGCAGTTCTTC.

This clonotype has a handful of counts. The rearrangement joins TRBV29-1 to TRBJ2-7; the match to TRBD2 covers 8 bases. The CDR3 spans 13 residues. With 0 bases clipped from V and 4 bases from J, the junction kept 2 bases outside the gene matches. CDR1 and CDR2 (germline): SQVTM, ANQGSEA. The CDR3 nucleotides are TGCAGCGTTGAAGATACTAGCGGATACGAGCAGTACTTC. Its protein is CSVEDTSGYEQYF.

The gene calls are TRBV11-2 and TRBJ2-7; the D is unclear. With 2 bases removed from V and 0 bases from J, the gap between germline ends came to 8 bases. The germline V gene encodes CDR1 SGHAT and CDR2 FQNNGV. The CDR3 extends over 14 amino acids. This chain's CDR3 is CASSLRLGSYEQYF. DNA of the CDR3: TGTGCCAGCAGCTTAAGACTGGGCTCCTACGAGCAGTACTTC. The complete variable domain, with remaining parts taken from reference TRBV11-2 and TRBJ2-7, reads EAGVAQSPRYKIIEKRQSVAFWCNPISGHATLYWYQQILGQGPKLLIQFQNNGVVDDSQLPKDRFSAERLKGVDSTLKIQPAKLEDSAVYLCASSLRLGSYEQYFGPGTRLTVT.

This clonotype was counted only a few times. The chain recombines TRBV4-3 with TRBJ2-1, with 9 bases lining up with TRBD2. CDR3 length equals 16 residues. J was trimmed by 4 bases and V by 2 bases; bases with no gene match: 6. The germline gives CDR1 LGHNA, CDR2 YSLEER. This CDR3 is CASSQISSGTYNEQFF. In DNA, the CDR3 is TGCGCCAGCAGCCAAATTTCTAGCGGGACTTACAATGAGCAGTTCTTC.

There are many counts of this clonotype. The chain uses TRBV20-1 and TRBJ2-1, with TRBD2 identical over 12 bases. The CDR3 runs 16 residues. CDR1 and CDR2 from the germline V gene are DFQATT and SNEGSKA (reference sequence). J lost 1 base, V lost 4 bases, and 5 bases had no gene match. The CDR3 protein is CSATRLAGESYNEQFF. The CDR3 bases are TGCAGTGCTACCCGACTAGCGGGAGAATCCTACAATGAGCAGTTCTTC.

The rearrangement links TRBV6-1 to TRBJ2-3; 8 nucleotides line up with TRBD1. The CDR3 loop spans 14 amino acids. V lost 6 bases, J lost 2 bases, and 4 bases stayed unmatched. Germline V gene data show CDR1 as MNHNS and CDR2 as SASEGT. The DNA of the CDR3 is TGTGCCAGCAGCTCGGGACAGGACACAGATACGCAGTATTTT. It encodes CASSSGQDTDTQYF.

This clonotype came up a few times. The CDR3 spells CASSPYADRDGYTF. CDR3 coding DNA: TGTGCCAGCAGCCCTTACGCAGACAGGGATGGCTACACCTTC. The genes are TRBV6-1 and TRBJ1-2; 7 bases are a match to TRBD1. With V trimmed by 6 bases and J by 6 bases, 10 bases remained unmatched. The CDR3 has 14 residues. Germline assignment: CDR1 MNHNS and CDR2 SASEGT.

The chain couples TRBV6-4 to TRBJ2-2; no firm D call. Germline V gene lookup returns CDR1 MRHNA and CDR2 SNTAGT. Trimming shortened V by 7 bases and J by 4 bases, and 16 bases separated the two germline ends. This CDR3 comprises 15 residues. CDR3 loop: CASKVTSRSTGELFF. CDR3 in DNA: TGTGCCAGCAAAGTGACGTCTAGGTCCACCGGGGAGCTGTTTTTT.

This clonotype was picked up one time. V usage is TRBV7-2 and J usage is TRBJ2-3; TRBD2 matches 16 bases. The length of the CDR3 is 17 residues. The germline gives CDR1 SGHTA, CDR2 FQGNSA. The V gene end was trimmed by 5 bases and the J gene end by 10 bases; junction bases not matched to a gene: 12. CDR3 DNA sequence: TGTGCCAGCAGCCAAGGGACTAGCGGGAGGGGGTCGCGACCGCAGTATTTT. Translation gives CASSQGTSGRGSRPQYF. The full variable domain, in which reference TRBV7-2 and TRBJ2-3 provide the parts outside the CDR3, is GAGVSQSPSNKVTEKGKDVELRCDPISGHTALYWYRQSLGQGLEFLIYFQGNSAPDKSGLPSDRFSAERTGGSVSTLTIQRTQQEDSAVYLCASSQGTSGRGSRPQYFGPGTRLTVL.